Listed here is a single T cell receptor beta chain. Its matching antigen is unknown. The sample comes from a study of cytomegalovirus exposure and HLA in healthy donors. Notes on the study in general: Only CMV serostatus was available as immune exposure information.

Researchers ran the PCR with 60 Vbeta and 13 Jbeta primers. Some clones are missing from TCRdb's copy, which holds only in-frame ones; the method was immunoSEQ multiplex PCR. The repertoire consists of over 200,000 clones, with 85% to 90% occurring once and the leading ten covering more than 0.8%. Germline assignment: CDR1 SGHVS and CDR2 FNYEAQ. The CDR3 consists of 16 residues. J was trimmed by 3 bases and V by 1 base; bases with no gene match: 5. The sample taken for sequencing was PBMCs. The sequence was obtained from a woman aged 18-30 years in good health and CMV-seronegative. The V gene is TRBV7-6, the J gene TRBJ2-1; 8 nucleotides align to TRBD2. The CDR3 here is CASSLVSSGYYNEQFF. CDR3 bases: TGTGCCAGCAGCTTAGTGTCTAGCGGGTACTACAATGAGCAGTTCTTC. Looking up the rest from reference TRBV7-6 and TRBJ2-1 gives the full variable domain: GAGVSQSPRYKVTKRGQDVALRCDPISGHVSLYWYRQALGQGPEFLTYFNYEAQQDKSGLPNDRFSAERPEGSISTLTIQRTEQRDSAMYRCASSLVSSGYYNEQFFGPGTRLTVL.